This TCR beta chain was identified during a study of identical twins. The V end lost 5 bases, the J end lost 9 bases, and 17 bases lay between the germline ends. This CDR3 is 14 amino acids long. The germline V gene encodes CDR1 MDHEN and CDR2 SYDVKM. Study-level results: Models underestimated TCR alpha sharing (out-of-frame) in monozygotic twins. Weaker excess twin sharing was seen among beta out-of-frame sequences.

On this clonotype itself: Its antigen remains unidentified.

Unique molecular identifiers were in the cDNA, with template-switch universal primer binding. TCRdb re-called the 5' RACE reads with MiXCR, one entry per CDR3 protein. The table lists about 890,000 distinct CDR3 sequences, 9% to 15% of them singletons. Donors uniformly comprised healthy Caucasians. The same data also went into a second study, on yellow fever vaccine responses in identical twins.

This chain connects TRBV28 to TRBJ2-1; D might be TRBD2 (6 bases). Sample: PBMCs. The TCR sequence derives from a woman aged 18-30 years in good health. The CDR3 coding sequence is TGTGCCAGCAGTCCCCGGGGGTTGTCCGGTGAGCAGTTCTTC. Amino acid sequence: CASSPRGLSGEQFF.